Below are 6 T cell receptor beta chains sequenced from a single sample in a study of T cells in Graves' hyperthyroidism and ophthalmopathy. Using RNA transcripts as the source, TCR beta CDR3 regions were amplified. First-round RT-PCR targeting the TCR CDR3 was performed with the HTBI primer set. TCRdb used MiXCR to reprocess the multiplex PCR reads, holding one entry per CDR3 protein. The profile covers roughly 360,000 distinct CDR3 sequences, with 13% appearing a single time and more than 20% taken by the ten largest. The sequencing input was blood. All receptors derive from a man younger than 40 with Graves' hyperthyroidism that later progressed to Graves' ophthalmopathy.

This clonotype was observed a handful of times. The genes are TRBV15 and TRBJ2-3; 11 nucleotides match TRBD1. CDR3 length: 16 amino acids. The trim removed 4 bases at V and 3 bases at J, leaving 6 bases unmatched. Germline CDR1 reads LNHNV; CDR2 reads YYDKDF (reference sequence). The CDR3, as DNA: TGTGCCACCAGCATCGGACAGGGGGCTTTGACAGATACGCAGTATTTT. Translating gives CATSIGQGALTDTQYF.

V is TRBV24-1 and J is TRBJ1-2; possible D gene TRBD1, 5 bases. Germline V gives CDR1 KGHDR, CDR2 SFDVKD. With 9 bases removed from V and 6 bases from J, the gap between germline ends came to 13 bases. This CDR3 has 12 residues. For the CDR3, the DNA is TGTGCCACCGGGGACTGGATGAATGGCTACACCTTC. Encoded protein: CATGDWMNGYTF.

This clonotype came up many times. The rearrangement links TRBV5-1 to TRBJ2-3, with unresolved D. The CDR3 is 14 residues long. Germline CDR1 and CDR2: SGHRS and YFSETQ. Trimming stripped 1 base from V and 0 bases from J, with 6 bases between. The CDR3 coding sequence is TGCGCCAGCAGCTTGCCGCGGAGCACAGATACGCAGTATTTT. This translates into CASSLPRSTDTQYF.

This clonotype was observed many times. The V gene is TRBV11-3, the J gene TRBJ1-1, with TRBD1 as a possible D gene (5 bases). V was pared by 0 bases and J by 4 bases, with 9 bases between. Per the germline V gene, CDR1 is SGHNT and CDR2 is YENEEA. The CDR3 is 14 amino acids. CDR3 bases: TGTGCCAGCAGCTTAGAACAGGATGGCACTGAAGCTTTCTTT. It is translated as CASSLEQDGTEAFF.

This clonotype was found many times. The chain has TRBV11-2 and TRBJ2-3; 10 bases line up with TRBD2. Germline-derived CDR1 and CDR2 are SGHAT and FQNNGV. V shed 3 bases and J 0 bases; nucleotides not matched to a gene: 6. The CDR3 runs 17 residues. Written as DNA, the CDR3 is TGTGCCAGCAGCTTCCCTCTAGCGGGGGAAAGCACAGATACGCAGTATTTT. Encoded protein: CASSFPLAGESTDTQYF. The full variable domain, completed using reference TRBV11-2 and TRBJ2-3, is EAGVAQSPRYKIIEKRQSVAFWCNPISGHATLYWYQQILGQGPKLLIQFQNNGVVDDSQLPKDRFSAERLKGVDSTLKIQPAKLEDSAVYLCASSFPLAGESTDTQYFGPGTRLTVL.

The table lists this clonotype with a few counts. This rearrangement joins TRBV14 to TRBJ1-2; 7 positions agree with TRBD1. There are 15 residues in the CDR3. Germline lookup yields CDR1 SGHDN and CDR2 FVKESK. With V trimmed by 1 base and J by 4 bases, 6 bases remained unmatched. CDR3 coding DNA: TGTGCCAGCAGCCAAGCGGAGGGGGCCGTCTATGGCTACACCTTC. Protein sequence: CASSQAEGAVYGYTF.